Below are 14 T cell receptor beta chains sequenced from a single sample in a study of blood T cell repertoires in COVID-19. Clones were read by immunoSEQ multiplex PCR, and TCRdb kept only the in-frame ones, dropping some. The data contain over 45,000 clones, 65% to 85% of them singletons. Sequencing was carried out using peripheral blood. These receptors all stem from a human donor with active or convalescent COVID-19. The donor label of this sample is uncertain.

This clone was counted only a few times. The chain links TRBV27 to TRBJ2-1; the D gene is possibly TRBD1 (6 bases). CDR3 length equals 13 residues. Trimming removed 6 bases at V and 8 bases at J, with 14 bases between. Germline values: CDR1 MNHEY, CDR2 SMNVEV (reference sequence). CDR3 sequence reads: CASSMTGDYEQFF. The CDR3 nucleotides are TGTGCCAGCAGCATGACAGGTGACTATGAGCAGTTCTTC.

This clone has only a few counts. The J gene is TRBJ1-3, the V gene TRBV4-2; 8 bases map to TRBD1. The J segment lost 3 bases and the V segment lost 2 bases, leaving 6 bases of the junction unmatched. Germline CDR1 reads LGHNA; CDR2 reads YNFKEQ. The length of the CDR3 is 16 residues. The CDR3, as DNA: TGTGCCAGCAGCCAAATGAGACAGGGGATTGGAAACACCATATATTTT. Translating gives CASSQMRQGIGNTIYF.

The chain uses TRBV11-2 and TRBJ2-7, with unresolved D. Germline V lookup: CDR1 SGHAT, CDR2 FQNNGV. The CDR3 totals 14 residues. Deletions cut 1 base from V and 0 bases from J, with 7 bases between. The DNA for the CDR3 is TGTGCCAGCAGCTTAGGGTTGAGCTCCTACGAGCAGTACTTC. This gives the protein CASSLGLSSYEQYF.

The rearrangement links TRBV7-8 to TRBJ1-1; D remains ambiguous. The CDR3 extends over 13 amino acids. In germline, CDR1 is SGHVS, CDR2 FQNEAQ. V shed 5 bases and J shed 11 bases, with 18 bases lying between them. The DNA of the CDR3 is TGTGCCAGCAGCCCACTCGGCCGGATGGAGGCTTTCTTT. It encodes CASSPLGRMEAFF.

This clone was seen once. This rearrangement joins TRBV6-6 to TRBJ2-1; the match to TRBD2 covers 8 bases. Losses at the gene ends were 7 bases for V and 10 bases for J; bases not matched to a gene: 12. The germline gives CDR1 MNHNY, CDR2 SVGAGI (reference sequence). This CDR3 spans 14 amino acids. CDR3 sequence reads: CASTSSGLAGEQFF. The CDR3 DNA reads TGTGCCAGCACCTCCTCCGGACTAGCTGGGGAGCAGTTCTTC.

The J gene is TRBJ2-3, the V gene TRBV5-1; TRBD2 might be the D (6 bases). V lost 4 bases, J lost 3 bases, and 15 bases lay in between. Per the germline V gene, CDR1 is SGHRS and CDR2 is YFSETQ. The CDR3 consists of 15 residues. The CDR3 is CASSPRRTTTDTQYF. CDR3 DNA sequence: TGCGCCAGCAGCCCGCGACGGACTACTACAGATACGCAGTATTTT.

This chain uses TRBV30 with TRBJ2-1; D ambiguous. Germline V gene lookup returns CDR1 GTSNPN and CDR2 SVGIG (reference sequence). The CDR3 is 13 residues long. Trimming left V 0 bases short and J 6 bases short, with 9 bases between. The CDR3 DNA reads TGTGCCTGGAGTGTAGGTAGCAGCAATGAGCAGTTCTTC. Translation gives CAWSVGSSNEQFF.

The chain combines TRBV5-1 with TRBJ2-7, with 7 positions matching TRBD1. The J segment lost 4 bases and the V segment lost 5 bases, leaving 12 bases of the junction unmatched. The CDR3 loop spans 15 amino acids. The germline V gene encodes CDR1 SGHRS and CDR2 YFSETQ. DNA of the CDR3: TGCGCCAGCAGTCGGGCCGGGACAGAAATTTACGAGCAGTACTTC. As protein: CASSRAGTEIYEQYF.

The rearrangement uses TRBV9 and TRBJ2-3; D perhaps matches TRBD2 (6 bases). V lost 1 base and J 5 bases, leaving 14 bases between the germline ends. CDR1 is SGDLS and CDR2 is YYNGEE in the germline V gene. CDR3 length: 15 residues. The chain's CDR3 is CASSVMSGSVDTQYF. The CDR3 DNA sequence: TGTGCCAGCAGCGTAATGTCCGGGAGTGTAGATACGCAGTATTTT.

The rearrangement joins TRBV21-1 to TRBJ2-3; the listed D gene, TRBD1, was not tested against the DNA. TRBV21-1 is assigned pseudogene status. The CDR3 has 12 residues. DNA of the CDR3: TGTGCCAGCAGCAAAGCCCCTCGGGACATGCATTTT. This codes for CASSKAPRDMHF.

The rearrangement links TRBV4-1 to TRBJ1-1, with TRBD1 as a possible D gene (6 bases). V was shortened by 4 bases and J by 2 bases, with 8 bases between the two germline ends. Looked up from germline, CDR1 is MGHRA and CDR2 is YSYEKL. The CDR3 contains 13 residues. This chain's CDR3 is CASSRGGNTEAFF. Here the CDR3 DNA reads TGCGCCAGCAGCCGGGGGGGCAACACTGAAGCTTTCTTT.

The rearrangement joins TRBV10-3 to TRBJ2-7; TRBD1 might be the D (5 bases). V shed 2 bases and J shed 2 bases, with 13 bases lying between them. Germline CDR1 ENHRY, CDR2 SYGVKD. CDR3 length: 15 amino acids. The CDR3 DNA follows: TGTGCCATCAGTGAGAGCCTCAGGGAAGCCTACGAGCAGTACTTC. This translates into CAISESLREAYEQYF.

The chain carries TRBV7-3 and TRBJ2-1; 8 bases match TRBD2. The trim removed 1 base at V and 7 bases at J, leaving 12 bases unmatched. Germline V gene data show CDR1 as SGHTA and CDR2 as FQGTGA. This CDR3 contains 17 residues. CDR3 protein: CASSLNRAGAMGNEQFF. The CDR3, as DNA: TGTGCCAGCAGCTTAAATCGAGCGGGAGCGATGGGAAATGAGCAGTTCTTC.

The chain carries TRBV10-1 and TRBJ1-1; the D gene is possibly TRBD1 (6 bases). The germline V gene encodes CDR1 WNHNN and CDR2 SYGVQD (reference sequence). This CDR3 spans 14 amino acids. V lost 10 bases and J 2 bases, leaving 17 bases between the germline ends. The CDR3 DNA follows: TGCGCCACCACGAGCGGGGGGCTTAACACTGAAGCTTTCTTT. This translates into CATTSGGLNTEAFF.